This T cell receptor beta chain derives from a study of post-analysis software for immune sequencing data. Across the whole study: Progressive-relapsing, secondary progressive and relapsing-remitting multiple sclerosis were among the disease courses included. The study's findings and limits: The authors found that F measure strongly co-clustered same-batch samples.

TCR beta libraries were prepared from cDNA with unique molecular identifiers. TCRdb ran MiXCR on the PCR reads and lists one entry per CDR3 protein. The data show under 200,000 distinct CDR3 sequences, with 29% seen just once and 3% to 3.5% held by the top ten. With respect to this clonotype: Antigen specificity is unknown. This may come from a read error, since a much larger clone is one base off.

The sequence was obtained from a girl under 18 with multiple sclerosis. The sequencing sample was made of blood.

CDR3 loop: CASRPTGDNEQFF. The CDR3 DNA sequence: TGTGCCAGCAGACCGACAGGGGACAATGAGCAGTTCTTC. The chain is built from TRBV12-3 or TRBV12-4 and TRBJ2-1, with 8 bases fitting TRBD1. The CDR3 runs 13 residues. The J segment lost 5 bases and the V segment lost 6 bases, leaving 3 bases of the junction unmatched.